The 7 T cell receptor beta chains below all came from one sample that was sequenced in a study of shared clonotypes between healthy human individuals. The protocol was immunoSEQ multiplex PCR, while the TCRdb copy is restricted to in-frame clones and leaves out a portion. The top ten hold roughly 0.56% of the sample, which has some 1,100,000 clones, around 82% seen once. The specimen sequenced was memory CD4+ T cells from PBMCs. Subset defined: CD45RA-negative fraction. These receptors all come from a man aged 18 to 30 in good health. Some clones in this sample may be carry-over from other donors' samples.

The rearrangement links TRBV27 to TRBJ2-7, with 7 bases lining up with TRBD2. Germline CDR1 MNHEY, CDR2 SMNVEV (reference sequence). The CDR3 is 15 residues long. Unmatched junction bases numbered 8, after V lost 4 bases and J lost 2 bases. CDR3 loop: CASSSPLGGAYEQYF. CDR3 DNA sequence: TGTGCCAGCAGTTCCCCGCTGGGGGGGGCCTACGAGCAGTACTTC.

This chain joins TRBV4-2 and TRBJ1-2; a weak D match, TRBD1 (5 bases). This CDR3 is 16 amino acids long. Trimming shortened V by 0 bases and J by 7 bases, and 18 bases separated the two germline ends. Germline-derived CDR1 and CDR2 are LGHNA and YNFKEQ. As DNA, the CDR3 is TGTGCCAGCAGCCAAGATCCGGCCAGGGCCGGAGCTGGCTACACCTTC. Translating it yields CASSQDPARAGAGYTF.

Comment on this clone: At one boundary the junction diverges from the germline segment, which might be a read error. The V and J genes are TRBV4-2 and TRBJ2-1; 8 bases line up with TRBD1. CDR1 and CDR2 (germline): LGHNA, YNFKEQ. The CDR3 contains 15 residues. The CDR3 nucleotides read TGTGCCAGCAGCAAAGACAGGGGCTTCTACAATGAGCAGTTCTTC. Amino acid sequence: CASSKDRGFYNEQFF.

With regard to this clone: In the same sample, other DNA sequences code for this CDR3. The rearrangement uses TRBV5-4 and TRBJ1-5, with D possibly being TRBD1 (5 bases). Looked up from germline, CDR1 is SGHNT and CDR2 is YYREEE (reference sequence). V was clipped by 4 bases and J by 4 bases, with 9 bases between them. The CDR3 totals 13 residues. This chain's CDR3 is CASSPGRNQPQHF. The DNA for the CDR3 is TGTGCCAGCAGCCCAGGGAGAAATCAGCCCCAGCATTTT.

The rearrangement joins TRBV19 to TRBJ2-1, with 8 bases matching TRBD2. The CDR3 is made up of 18 amino acids. Per germline, CDR1 LNHDA and CDR2 SQIVND (reference sequence). J was trimmed by 1 base and V by 1 base; bases with no gene match: 9. The CDR3 DNA reads TGTGCCAGTAGTATAGCTCCCGTAGCGGGATTTTCCTACAATGAGCAGTTCTTC. Its protein is CASSIAPVAGFSYNEQFF.

The chain recombines TRBV5-1 with TRBJ2-1, with D possibly matching TRBD2 (6 bases). V lost 0 bases and J lost 0, with 10 bases in between. CDR1 and CDR2 from the germline V gene are SGHRS and YFSETQ. The CDR3 extends over 16 amino acids. The DNA for the CDR3 is TGCGCCAGCAGCTTGGCCGGCGGGACCTCCTACAATGAGCAGTTCTTC. Amino acids: CASSLAGGTSYNEQFF.

In this sample, this clone turned up a few times. The chain couples TRBV14 to TRBJ1-2; a weak D match, TRBD1 (6 bases). Looked up from germline, CDR1 is SGHDN and CDR2 is FVKESK. Trimming took off 5 bases at V and 5 bases at J, with 15 bases between the two ends. This CDR3 is built from 14 residues. CDR3 in amino acids: CASSTGRWGYGYTF. In DNA form, the CDR3 reads TGTGCCAGCAGCACAGGGAGGTGGGGGTATGGCTACACCTTC.